This T cell receptor (beta chain) was sequenced in a study of shared clonotypes between healthy human individuals. Germline CDR1 is MNHEY and CDR2 is SVGAGI. The CDR3 spans 14 residues. The V gene end was trimmed by 6 bases and the J gene end by 3 bases; junction bases not matched to a gene: 3. Positive CCR7 selection of CD45RO-negative cells yielded the naive CD8 cells, and terminally differentiated effector memory CD45RA+ cells were excluded. Some clones are missing from TCRdb's copy, which holds only in-frame ones; the method was immunoSEQ multiplex PCR. Seen here are 2 million or so clones, about 95% observed once, and the top ten hold around 1.1%. This clone was detected only once.

Sequenced: naive CD8+ T cells sorted from blood. This TCR came from a man younger than 35 in good health. The genes are TRBV6-5 and TRBJ2-1, with 9 bases lining up with TRBD2. The CDR3 loop is CASSGGGDYNEQFF. The CDR3 DNA reads TGTGCCAGCAGCGGCGGGGGGGACTACAATGAGCAGTTCTTC.